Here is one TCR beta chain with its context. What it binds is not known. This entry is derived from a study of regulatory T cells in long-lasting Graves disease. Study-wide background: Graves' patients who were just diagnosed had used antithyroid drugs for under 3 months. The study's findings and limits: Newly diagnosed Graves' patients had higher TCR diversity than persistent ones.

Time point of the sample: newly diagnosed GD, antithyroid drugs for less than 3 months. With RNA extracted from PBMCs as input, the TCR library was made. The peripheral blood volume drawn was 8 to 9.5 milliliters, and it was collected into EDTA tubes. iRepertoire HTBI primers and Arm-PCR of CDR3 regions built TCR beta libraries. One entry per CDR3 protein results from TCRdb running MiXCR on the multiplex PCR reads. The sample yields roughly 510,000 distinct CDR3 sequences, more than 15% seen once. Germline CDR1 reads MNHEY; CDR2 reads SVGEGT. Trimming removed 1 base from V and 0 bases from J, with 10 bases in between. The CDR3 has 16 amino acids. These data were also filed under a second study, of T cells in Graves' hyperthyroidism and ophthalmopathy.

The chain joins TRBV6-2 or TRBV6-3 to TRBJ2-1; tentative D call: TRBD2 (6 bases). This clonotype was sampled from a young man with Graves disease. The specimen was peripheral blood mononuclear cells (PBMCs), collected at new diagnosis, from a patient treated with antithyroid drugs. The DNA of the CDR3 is TGTGCCAGCAGTTACTTCGTGGAGGGCTCCTACAATGAGCAGTTCTTC. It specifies CASSYFVEGSYNEQFF.